The text below deals with one T cell receptor (beta chain). Its antigen is unidentified. This entry comes from a study of OX40 agonist ivuxolimab in advanced cancers. The overall study: Partial responses were seen in three patients, one with hepatocellular carcinoma and two with cutaneous melanoma.

Study conclusions and caveats: There were also nonresponders showing low normalized T-cell clonal expansion.

Measured with immunoSEQ multiplex PCR; TCRdb has only the in-frame clones, and not every one. The sample lists roughly 90,000 clones; 91% were seen once. The germline CDR1 and CDR2 sequences are SGHTA and FQGNSA. The J segment lost 1 base and the V segment lost 0 bases, leaving 6 bases of the junction unmatched. The CDR3 spans 17 residues. V gene TRBV7-2 combines with J gene TRBJ2-3; 8 bases line up with TRBD2. This TCR derives from an adult with an advanced solid tumor such as melanoma, head and neck, liver or kidney cancer. Sequencing was performed on CD4+ or CD8+ T cells sorted from blood, taken in a trial of the OX40 agonist ivuxolimab. The CDR3 DNA follows: TGTGCCAGCAGCTTAGCGGCGAGCGGGAGTGGCACAGATACGCAGTATTTT. This codes for CASSLAASGSGTDTQYF.